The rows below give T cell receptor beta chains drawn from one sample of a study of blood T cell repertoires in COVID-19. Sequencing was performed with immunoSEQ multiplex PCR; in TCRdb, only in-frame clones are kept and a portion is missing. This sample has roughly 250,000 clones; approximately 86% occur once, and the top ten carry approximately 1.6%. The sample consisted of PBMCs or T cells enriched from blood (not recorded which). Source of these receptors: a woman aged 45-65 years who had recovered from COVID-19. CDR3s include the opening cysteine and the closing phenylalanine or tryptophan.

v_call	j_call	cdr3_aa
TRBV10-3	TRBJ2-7	CAIRLAGEGYEQYF
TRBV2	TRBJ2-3	CASSPRAGWGTDTQYF
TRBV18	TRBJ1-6	CASSPPGGSSYNSPLHF
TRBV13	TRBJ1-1	CASSPRQGTEAFF
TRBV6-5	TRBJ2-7	CASSYVGTKGYEQYF
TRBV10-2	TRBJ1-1	CASSETGVLEAFF
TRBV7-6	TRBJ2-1	CASSLGASGVGEQFF
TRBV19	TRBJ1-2	CASTATGGNYGYTF
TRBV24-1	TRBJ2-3	CATSDRGKRLTSTDTQYF
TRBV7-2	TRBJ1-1	CASSLGRQHTEAFF
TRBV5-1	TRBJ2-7	CASSELAGGPYEQYF
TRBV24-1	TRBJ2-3	CATSEPGLAGGATQYF
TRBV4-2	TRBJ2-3	CASSLDRTSGYSTDTQYF
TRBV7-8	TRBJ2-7	CASSLATGVQHEQYF
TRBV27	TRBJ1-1	CASSLAVSSSEAFF
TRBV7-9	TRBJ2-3	CASSLAFSGTSVDTQYF
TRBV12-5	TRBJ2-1	CASGLTPPGNEQFF